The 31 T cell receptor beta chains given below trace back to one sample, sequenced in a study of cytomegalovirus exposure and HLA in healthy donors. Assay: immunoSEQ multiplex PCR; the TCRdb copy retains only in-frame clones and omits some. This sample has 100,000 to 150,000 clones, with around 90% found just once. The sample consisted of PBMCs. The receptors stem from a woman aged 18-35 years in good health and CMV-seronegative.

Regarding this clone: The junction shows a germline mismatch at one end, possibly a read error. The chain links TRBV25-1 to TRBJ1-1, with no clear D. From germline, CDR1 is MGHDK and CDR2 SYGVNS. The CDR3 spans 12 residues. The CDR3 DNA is TGTGCCAGCAGTGAACCGGACTTAGAAGTTTTCTTT. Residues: CASSEPDLEVFF.

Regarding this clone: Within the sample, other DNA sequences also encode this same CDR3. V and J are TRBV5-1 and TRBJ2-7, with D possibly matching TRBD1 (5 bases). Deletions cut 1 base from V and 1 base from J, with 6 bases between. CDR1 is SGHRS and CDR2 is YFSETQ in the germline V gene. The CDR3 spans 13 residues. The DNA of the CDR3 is TGCGCCAGCAGCTTGCAGGGATCCTACGAGCAGTACTTC. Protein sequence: CASSLQGSYEQYF.

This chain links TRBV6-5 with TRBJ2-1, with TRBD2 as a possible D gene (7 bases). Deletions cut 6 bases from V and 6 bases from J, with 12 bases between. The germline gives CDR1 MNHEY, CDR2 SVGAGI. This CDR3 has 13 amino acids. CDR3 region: CASRRGQINEQFF. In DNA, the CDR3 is TGTGCCAGCAGGCGGGGGCAAATCAATGAGCAGTTCTTC.

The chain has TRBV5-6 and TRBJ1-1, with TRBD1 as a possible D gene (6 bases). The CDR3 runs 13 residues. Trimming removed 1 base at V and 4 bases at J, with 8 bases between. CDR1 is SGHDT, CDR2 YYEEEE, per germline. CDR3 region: CASSLTRGTEAFF. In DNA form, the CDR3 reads TGTGCCAGCAGCTTGACCAGGGGCACTGAAGCTTTCTTT.

CDR3 DNA sequence: TGTGCCAGCAGCTTTAATAATTCACCCCTCCACTTT. Translated, it gives CASSFNNSPLHF. The chain recombines TRBV11-2 with TRBJ1-6; D uncertain. Germline assignment: CDR1 SGHAT and CDR2 FQNNGV. With 3 bases removed from V and 5 bases from J, the gap between germline ends came to 2 bases. This CDR3 has 12 amino acids.

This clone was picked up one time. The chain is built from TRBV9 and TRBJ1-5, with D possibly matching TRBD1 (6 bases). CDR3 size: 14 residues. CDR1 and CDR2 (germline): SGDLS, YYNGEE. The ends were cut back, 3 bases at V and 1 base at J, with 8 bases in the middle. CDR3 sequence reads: CASSAGVSNQPQHF. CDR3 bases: TGTGCCAGCAGCGCAGGGGTCAGCAATCAGCCCCAGCATTTT.

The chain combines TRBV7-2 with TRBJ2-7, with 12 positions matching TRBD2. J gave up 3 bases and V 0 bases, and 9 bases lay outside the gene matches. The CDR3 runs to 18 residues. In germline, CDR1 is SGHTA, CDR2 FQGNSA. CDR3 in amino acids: CASSLALGLAGLSYEQYF. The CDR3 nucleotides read TGTGCCAGCAGCTTAGCGCTCGGACTAGCGGGACTCAGCTACGAGCAGTACTTC.

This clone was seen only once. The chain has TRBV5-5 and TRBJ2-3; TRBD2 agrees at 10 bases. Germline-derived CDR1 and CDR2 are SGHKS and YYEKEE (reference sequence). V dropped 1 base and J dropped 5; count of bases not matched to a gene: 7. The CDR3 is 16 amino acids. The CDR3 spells CASSLIPAGGQDTQYF. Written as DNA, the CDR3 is TGTGCCAGCAGCTTGATTCCAGCGGGGGGGCAAGATACGCAGTATTTT.

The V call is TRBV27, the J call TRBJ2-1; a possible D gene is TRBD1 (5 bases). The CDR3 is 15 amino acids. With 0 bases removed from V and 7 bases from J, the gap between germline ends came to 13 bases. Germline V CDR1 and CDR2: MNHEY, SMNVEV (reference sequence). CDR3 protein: CASSLSISRANEQFF. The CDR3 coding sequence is TGTGCCAGCAGTTTATCGATATCCAGGGCGAATGAGCAGTTCTTC.

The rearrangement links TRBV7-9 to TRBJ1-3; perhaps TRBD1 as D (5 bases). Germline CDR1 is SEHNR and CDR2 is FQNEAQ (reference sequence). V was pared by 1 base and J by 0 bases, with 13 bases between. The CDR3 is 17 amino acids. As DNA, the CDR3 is TGTGCCAGCAGCTTAGTATTCGTCAGGGACTCTGGAAACACCATATATTTT. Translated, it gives CASSLVFVRDSGNTIYF.

CDR3 protein: CASIPGLAVYEQYF. The CDR3 DNA reads as TGTGCCAGCATCCCGGGACTAGCGGTTTACGAGCAGTACTTC. V usage is TRBV2 and J usage is TRBJ2-7; 11 bases align to TRBD2. J gave up 4 bases and V 7 bases, and 6 bases lay outside the gene matches. In germline, CDR1 is SNHLY, CDR2 FYNNEI. The CDR3 loop spans 14 amino acids.

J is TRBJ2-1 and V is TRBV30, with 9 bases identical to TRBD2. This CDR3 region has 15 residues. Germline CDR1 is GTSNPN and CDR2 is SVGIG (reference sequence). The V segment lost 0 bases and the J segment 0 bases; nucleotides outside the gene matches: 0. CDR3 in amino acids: CAWSVLAGSYNEQFF. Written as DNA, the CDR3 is TGTGCCTGGAGTGTACTAGCGGGCTCCTACAATGAGCAGTTCTTC.

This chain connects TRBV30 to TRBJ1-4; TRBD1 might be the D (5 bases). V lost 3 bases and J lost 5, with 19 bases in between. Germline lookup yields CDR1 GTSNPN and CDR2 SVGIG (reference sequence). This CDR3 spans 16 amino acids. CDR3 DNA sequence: TGTGCCTGGAGGGGGCCTGAACAGGATCCCAATGAAAAACTGTTTTTT. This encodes CAWRGPEQDPNEKLFF.

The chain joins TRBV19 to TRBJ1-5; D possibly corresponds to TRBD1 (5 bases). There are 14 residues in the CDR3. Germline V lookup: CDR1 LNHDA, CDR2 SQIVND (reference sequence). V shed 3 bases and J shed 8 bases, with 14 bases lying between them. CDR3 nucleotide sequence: TGTGCCAGTAGTATGGGTCAGGGCTGGGAGCCCCAGCATTTT. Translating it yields CASSMGQGWEPQHF.

The CDR3 loop is CASSVGGLGEKLFF. DNA of the CDR3: TGTGCCAGCAGCGTAGGCGGGTTGGGTGAAAAACTGTTTTTT. V gene TRBV9 combines with J gene TRBJ1-4; D is unclear. CDR1 and CDR2 (germline): SGDLS, YYNGEE. V was pared by 0 bases and J by 7 bases, with 10 bases between. The CDR3 is made up of 14 amino acids.

CDR3 residues: CASSVAPSGTLYEQYF. Here the CDR3 DNA reads TGTGCCAGCAGCGTAGCTCCTAGCGGGACTCTCTACGAGCAGTACTTC. The chain carries TRBV9 and TRBJ2-7; 9 nucleotides match TRBD2. The V gene's germline CDR1 is SGDLS and CDR2 YYNGEE. The V segment lost 0 bases and the J segment 3 bases; nucleotides outside the gene matches: 7. The CDR3 is 16 amino acids.

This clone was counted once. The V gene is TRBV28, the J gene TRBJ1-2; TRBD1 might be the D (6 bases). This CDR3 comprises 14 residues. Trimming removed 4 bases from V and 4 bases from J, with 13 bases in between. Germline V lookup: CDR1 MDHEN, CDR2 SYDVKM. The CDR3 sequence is CASSYYGDTYGYTF. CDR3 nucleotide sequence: TGTGCCAGCAGTTATTATGGGGACACCTATGGCTACACCTTC.

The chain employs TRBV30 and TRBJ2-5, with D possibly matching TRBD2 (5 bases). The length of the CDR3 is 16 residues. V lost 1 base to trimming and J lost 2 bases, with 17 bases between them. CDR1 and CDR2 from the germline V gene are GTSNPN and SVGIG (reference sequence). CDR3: CAWSDDLGELQETQYF. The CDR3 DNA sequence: TGTGCCTGGAGTGACGACCTCGGGGAGTTACAAGAGACCCAGTACTTC.

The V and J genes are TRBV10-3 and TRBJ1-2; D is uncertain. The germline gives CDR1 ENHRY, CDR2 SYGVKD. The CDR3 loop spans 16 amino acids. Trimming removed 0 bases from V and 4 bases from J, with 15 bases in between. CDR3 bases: TGTGCCATCAGTGAGTCGACTTGGCAGATCCTCTATGGCTACACCTTC. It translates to CAISESTWQILYGYTF.

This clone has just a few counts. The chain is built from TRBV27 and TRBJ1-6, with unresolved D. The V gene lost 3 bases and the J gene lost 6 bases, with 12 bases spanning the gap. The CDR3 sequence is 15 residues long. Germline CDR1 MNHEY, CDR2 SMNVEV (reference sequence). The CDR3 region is CASSFGVAGNSPLHF. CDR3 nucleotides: TGTGCCAGCAGTTTTGGGGTCGCGGGTAATTCACCCCTCCACTTT.

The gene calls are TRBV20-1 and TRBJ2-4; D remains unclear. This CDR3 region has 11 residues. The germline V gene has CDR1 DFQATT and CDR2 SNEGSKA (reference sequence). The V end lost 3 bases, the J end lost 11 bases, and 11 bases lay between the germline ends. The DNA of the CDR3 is TGCAGTGCTAGTGTTACTGAATTTCAGTACTTC. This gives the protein CSASVTEFQYF.

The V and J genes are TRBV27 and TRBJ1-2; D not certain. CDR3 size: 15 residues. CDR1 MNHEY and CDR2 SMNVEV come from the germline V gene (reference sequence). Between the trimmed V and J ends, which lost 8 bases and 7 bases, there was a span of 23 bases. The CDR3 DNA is TGTGCCAGCCGTCCGGAGGCATATCAGATAAGTGGCTACACCTTC. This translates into CASRPEAYQISGYTF.

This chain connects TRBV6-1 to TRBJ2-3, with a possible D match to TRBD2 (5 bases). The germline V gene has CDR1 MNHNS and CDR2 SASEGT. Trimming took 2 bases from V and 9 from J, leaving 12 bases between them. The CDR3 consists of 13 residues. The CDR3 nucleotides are TGTGCCAGCAGTGAATTTGTTTCGGGGACGCAGTATTTT. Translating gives CASSEFVSGTQYF.

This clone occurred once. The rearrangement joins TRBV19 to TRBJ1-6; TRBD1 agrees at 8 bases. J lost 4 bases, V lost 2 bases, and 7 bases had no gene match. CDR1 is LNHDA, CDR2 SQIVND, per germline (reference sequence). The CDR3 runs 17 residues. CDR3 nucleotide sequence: TGTGCCAGTAGTATACTGTCCAGGGGGCGGTATAATTCACCCCTCCACTTT. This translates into CASSILSRGRYNSPLHF.

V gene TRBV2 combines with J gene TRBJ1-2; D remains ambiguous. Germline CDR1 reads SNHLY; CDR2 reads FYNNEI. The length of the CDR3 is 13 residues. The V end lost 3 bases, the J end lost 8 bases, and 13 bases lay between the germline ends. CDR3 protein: CASSDGGLDGYTF. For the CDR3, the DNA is TGTGCCAGCAGTGATGGAGGCCTTGACGGCTACACCTTC.

The DNA of the CDR3 is TGTGCCAGCAGTCCAGGGGTTCCGGGACTAGCGGGCAATGAGCAGTTCTTC. Amino acid sequence: CASSPGVPGLAGNEQFF. This chain uses TRBV27 with TRBJ2-1; 12 bases agree with TRBD2. CDR1 and CDR2 from the germline V gene are MNHEY and SMNVEV (reference sequence). The CDR3 runs to 17 residues. V lost 5 bases to trimming and J lost 6 bases; unmatched junction nucleotides: 11.

DNA for the CDR3: TGTGCCAGCAGCATTGGACAGGGGAACTACGAGCAGTACTTC. The encoded protein is CASSIGQGNYEQYF. The chain uses TRBV5-4 and TRBJ2-7; 9 nucleotides line up with TRBD1. CDR1 is SGHNT and CDR2 is YYREEE in the germline V gene (reference sequence). The CDR3 has 14 residues. The V and J ends lost 4 bases and 3 bases, in that order; junction bases with no gene match: 5.

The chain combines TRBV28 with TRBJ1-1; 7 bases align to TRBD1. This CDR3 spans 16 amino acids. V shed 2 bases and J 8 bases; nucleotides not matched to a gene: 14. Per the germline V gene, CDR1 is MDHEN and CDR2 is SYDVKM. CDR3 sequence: CASSLGTRGVRKEAFF. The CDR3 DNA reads TGTGCCAGCAGTTTAGGGACCAGGGGGGTCCGAAAAGAAGCTTTCTTT. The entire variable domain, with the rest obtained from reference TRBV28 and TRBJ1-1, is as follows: DVKVTQSSRYLVKRTGEKVFLECVQDMDHENMFWYRQDPGLGLRLIYFSYDVKMKEKGDIPEGYSVSREKKERFSLILESASTNQTSMYLCASSLGTRGVRKEAFFGQGTRLTVV.

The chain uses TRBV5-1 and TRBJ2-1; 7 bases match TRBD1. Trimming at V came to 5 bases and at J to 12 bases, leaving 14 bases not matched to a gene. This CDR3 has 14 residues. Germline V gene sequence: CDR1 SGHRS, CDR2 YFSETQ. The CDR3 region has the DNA TGCGCCAGCAGTTCCGGGACAGACGTTAGTGGGCAGTTCTTC. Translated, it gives CASSSGTDVSGQFF.

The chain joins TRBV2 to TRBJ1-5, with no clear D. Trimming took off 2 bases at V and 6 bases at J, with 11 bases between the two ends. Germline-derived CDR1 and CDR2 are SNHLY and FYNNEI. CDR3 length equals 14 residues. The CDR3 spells CASSELASTQPQHF. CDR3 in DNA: TGTGCCAGCAGTGAACTCGCGAGTACTCAGCCCCAGCATTTT. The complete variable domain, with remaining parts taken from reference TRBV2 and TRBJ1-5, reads EPEVTQTPSHQVTQMGQEVILRCVPISNHLYFYWYRQILGQKVEFLVSFYNNEISEKSEIFDDQFSVERPDGSNFTLKIRSTKLEDSAMYFCASSELASTQPQHFGDGTRLSIL.

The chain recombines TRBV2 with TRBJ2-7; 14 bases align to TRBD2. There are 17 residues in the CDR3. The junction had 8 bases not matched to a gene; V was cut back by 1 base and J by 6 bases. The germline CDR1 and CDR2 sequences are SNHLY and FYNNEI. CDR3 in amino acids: CASSEGLAGGSYFEQYF. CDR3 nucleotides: TGTGCCAGCAGTGAAGGACTAGCGGGGGGGAGTTACTTCGAGCAGTACTTC. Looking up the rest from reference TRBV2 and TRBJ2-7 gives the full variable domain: EPEVTQTPSHQVTQMGQEVILRCVPISNHLYFYWYRQILGQKVEFLVSFYNNEISEKSEIFDDQFSVERPDGSNFTLKIRSTKLEDSAMYFCASSEGLAGGSYFEQYFGPGTRLTVT.